This T cell receptor (beta chain) appears in the sequencing data of a study of T cells expressing NK-cell markers. TCRdb re-called the 5' RACE reads; every CDR3 protein appears as one record, without DNA. This sample contains roughly 20,000 distinct CDR3 sequences. CDR1 LGHDT and CDR2 YNNKEL come from the germline V gene (reference sequence). This CDR3 has 14 amino acids. The chain joins TRBV3-1 to TRBJ2-7; the TCRdb call, TRBD2, lacks DNA for checking. The TCR sequence derives from a man between 18 and 69 years old in good health. The source material was blood T cells: a sorted CD56 or NKG2C T cell subset, CD4+ or CD8+ T cells, or bulk PBMC T cells (not recorded which). CDR3: CASSQGVTGTRQYF.